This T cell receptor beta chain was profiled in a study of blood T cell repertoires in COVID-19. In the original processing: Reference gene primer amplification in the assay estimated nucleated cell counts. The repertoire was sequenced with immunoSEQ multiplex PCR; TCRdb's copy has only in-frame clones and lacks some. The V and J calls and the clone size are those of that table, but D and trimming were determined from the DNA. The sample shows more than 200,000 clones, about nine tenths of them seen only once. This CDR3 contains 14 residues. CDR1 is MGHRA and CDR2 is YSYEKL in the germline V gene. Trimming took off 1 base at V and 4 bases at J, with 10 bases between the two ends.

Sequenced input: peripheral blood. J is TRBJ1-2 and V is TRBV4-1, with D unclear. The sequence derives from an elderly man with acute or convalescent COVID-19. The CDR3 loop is CASSQVQEAYGYTF. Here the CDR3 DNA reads TGCGCCAGCAGCCAAGTGCAGGAAGCCTATGGCTACACCTTC.